The clone carrying this T cell receptor beta chain was seen only a few times. Its antigen is as yet unknown. This CDR3 spans 15 amino acids. CDR1 is PRHDT, CDR2 FYEKMQ, per germline (reference sequence). With 1 base removed from V and 6 bases from J, the gap between germline ends came to 16 bases. The sample belongs to a study of regulatory T cells in long-lasting Graves disease. Findings of the study overall: A reduction in accuracy may have resulted from the small sample size.

Time point indicated: newly diagnosed GD, antithyroid drugs for less than 3 months. The authors made the TCR library using RNA they extracted from PBMCs. Arm-PCR with iRepertoire HTBI primers amplified the CDR3 regions for these TCR beta libraries. TCRdb analysed the multiplex PCR reads with MiXCR anew, one entry per CDR3 protein. The data show about 440,000 distinct CDR3 sequences, with 14% to 15% seen just once and roughly 17% held by the top ten. The sample was also reused in another study, on T cells in Graves' hyperthyroidism and ophthalmopathy.

Sequenced material: peripheral blood mononuclear cells (PBMCs), taken at new diagnosis, from a patient treated with antithyroid drugs. The TCR comes from a woman in her thirties with Graves disease. J is TRBJ2-7 and V is TRBV13; maybe TRBD1 (5 bases). In DNA, the CDR3 is TGTGCCAGCAGCTTAGCTCAGGGCAAGGCTGTCGAGCAGTACTTC. Encoded protein: CASSLAQGKAVEQYF.